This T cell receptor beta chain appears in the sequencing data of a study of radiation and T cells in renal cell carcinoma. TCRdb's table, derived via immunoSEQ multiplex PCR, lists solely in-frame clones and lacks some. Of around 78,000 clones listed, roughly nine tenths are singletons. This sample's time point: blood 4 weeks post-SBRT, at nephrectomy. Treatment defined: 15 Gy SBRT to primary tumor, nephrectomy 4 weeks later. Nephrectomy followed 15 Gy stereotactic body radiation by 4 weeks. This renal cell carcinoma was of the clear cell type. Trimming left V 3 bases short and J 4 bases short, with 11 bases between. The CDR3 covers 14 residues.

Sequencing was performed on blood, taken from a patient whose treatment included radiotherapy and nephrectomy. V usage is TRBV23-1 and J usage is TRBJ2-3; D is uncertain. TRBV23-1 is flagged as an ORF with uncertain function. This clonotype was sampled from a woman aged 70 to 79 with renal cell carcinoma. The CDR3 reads CASSHRRVPDTQYF. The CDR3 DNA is TGCGCCAGCAGTCACCGCCGCGTTCCAGATACGCAGTATTTT.